This T cell receptor (beta chain) was recorded in a study of T cell responses to AZD1222 COVID-19 vaccine. The CDR3 covers 17 residues. Germline V CDR1 and CDR2: SNHLY, FYNNEI. V was clipped by 6 bases and J by 0 bases, with 15 bases between them. Sequenced by immunoSEQ multiplex PCR; TCRdb stores in-frame clones only, minus some. The sample lists some 280,000 clones, almost 95% seen once, with 0.55% in the top ten. The gene calls are TRBV2 and TRBJ1-6; no clear D. The sequence came from an adult who received the AZD1222 COVID-19 vaccine. Specimen: peripheral blood, collected 28 days after the second AZD1222 dose. As DNA, the CDR3 is TGTGCCAGCAGCGCTAGATCCCCGAGCTCCTATAATTCACCCCTCCACTTT. Translated: CASSARSPSSYNSPLHF.